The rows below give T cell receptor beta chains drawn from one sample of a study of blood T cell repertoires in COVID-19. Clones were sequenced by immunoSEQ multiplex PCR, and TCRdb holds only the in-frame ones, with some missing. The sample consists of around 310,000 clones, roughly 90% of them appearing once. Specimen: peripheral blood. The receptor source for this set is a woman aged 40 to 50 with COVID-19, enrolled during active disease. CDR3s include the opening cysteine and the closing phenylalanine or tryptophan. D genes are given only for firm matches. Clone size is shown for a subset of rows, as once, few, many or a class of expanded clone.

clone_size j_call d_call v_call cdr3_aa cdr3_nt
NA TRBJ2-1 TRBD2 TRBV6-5 CASRPGGPYNEQFF TGTGCCAGCAGACCGGGGGGGCCCTACAATGAGCAGTTCTTC
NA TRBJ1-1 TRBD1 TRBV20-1 CSASTGDTEAFF TGCAGTGCTAGTACAGGGGACACTGAAGCTTTCTTT
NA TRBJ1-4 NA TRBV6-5 CASSSAGSTNEKLFF TGTGCCAGCAGTTCAGCAGGGTCAACTAATGAAAAACTGTTTTTT
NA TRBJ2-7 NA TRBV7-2 CASSFYLTSYEQYF TGTGCCAGCAGCTTCTACCTAACCTCCTACGAGCAGTACTTC
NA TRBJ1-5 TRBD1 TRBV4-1 CASSPEGQPTNQPQHF TGCGCCAGCAGCCCTGAGGGACAGCCCACGAATCAGCCCCAGCATTTT
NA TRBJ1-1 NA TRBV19 CASSPAGGLILNTEAFF TGTGCCAGTAGCCCGGCGGGGGGGTTGATCTTGAACACTGAAGCTTTCTTT
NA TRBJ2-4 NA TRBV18 CASSPRDIQNIQYF TGTGCCAGCTCACCCCGGGACATTCAAAACATTCAGTACTTC
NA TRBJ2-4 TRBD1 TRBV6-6 CASITGTGEHIQYF TGTGCCAGCATTACCGGGACAGGAGAGCACATTCAGTACTTC
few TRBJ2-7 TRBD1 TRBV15 CATSSGGLYEQYF TGTGCCACCAGCTCAGGGGGTCTGTACGAGCAGTACTTC
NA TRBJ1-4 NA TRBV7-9 CASSLGTATNEKLFF TGTGCCAGCAGCTTAGGGACAGCAACTAATGAAAAACTGTTTTTT
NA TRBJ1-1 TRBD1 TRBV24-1 CATSDTGVNTEAFF TGTGCCACCAGTGACACAGGGGTGAACACTGAAGCTTTCTTT
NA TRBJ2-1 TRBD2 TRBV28 CASGTSGVNEQFF TGTGCCAGCGGGACTAGCGGGGTTAATGAGCAGTTCTTC
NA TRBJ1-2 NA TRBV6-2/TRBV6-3 CASSTPRGTNYGYTF TGTGCCAGCAGTACCCCGAGGGGGACTAACTATGGCTACACCTTC
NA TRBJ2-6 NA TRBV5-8 CASSLWLQGANVLTF TGTGCCAGCAGCTTATGGCTTCAAGGGGCCAACGTCCTGACTTTC
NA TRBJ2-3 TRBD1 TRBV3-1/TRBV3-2 CASSPGTGKGDTQYF TGTGCCAGCAGCCCTGGGACAGGAAAGGGAGATACGCAGTATTTT
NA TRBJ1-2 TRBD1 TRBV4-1 CASSQEGRGRYGYTF TGCGCCAGCAGCCAAGAAGGCAGGGGGAGGTATGGCTACACCTTC
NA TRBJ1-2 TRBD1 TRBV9 CASSVRTGPDYGYTF TGTGCCAGCAGCGTAAGGACAGGGCCGGACTATGGCTACACCTTC
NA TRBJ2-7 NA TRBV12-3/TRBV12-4 CASTDPIVYEQYF TGTGCCAGCACCGATCCGATAGTGTACGAGCAGTACTTC
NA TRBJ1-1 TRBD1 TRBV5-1 CASSLHRDSQNTEAFF TGCGCCAGCAGCTTGCACCGGGACAGCCAGAACACTGAAGCTTTCTTT
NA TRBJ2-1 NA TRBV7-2 CASSPQGGLHNEQFF TGTGCCAGCTCCCCTCAGGGGGGCTTACACAATGAGCAGTTCTTC
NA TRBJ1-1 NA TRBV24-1 CATSDSRGPDTEAFF TGTGCCACCAGTGATTCCAGGGGCCCAGACACTGAAGCTTTCTTT
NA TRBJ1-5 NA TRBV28 CASRIAFEGLNQPQHF TGTGCCAGCAGGATAGCCTTTGAGGGCCTTAATCAGCCCCAGCATTTT
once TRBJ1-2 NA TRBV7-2 CASSLVWAGAGGYTF TGTGCCAGCAGCTTAGTATGGGCAGGGGCGGGTGGCTACACCTTC